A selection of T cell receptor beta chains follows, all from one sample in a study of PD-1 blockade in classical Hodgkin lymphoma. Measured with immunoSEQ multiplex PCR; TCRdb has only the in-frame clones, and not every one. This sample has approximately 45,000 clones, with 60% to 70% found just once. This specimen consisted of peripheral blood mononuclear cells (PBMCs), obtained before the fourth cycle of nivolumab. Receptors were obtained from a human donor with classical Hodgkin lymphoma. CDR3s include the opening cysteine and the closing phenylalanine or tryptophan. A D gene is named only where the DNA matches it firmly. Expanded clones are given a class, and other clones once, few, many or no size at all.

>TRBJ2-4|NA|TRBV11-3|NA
CASSLSGYENIQYF
TGTGCCAGCAGCTTAAGCGGGTATGAAAACATTCAGTACTTC
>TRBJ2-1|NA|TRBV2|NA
CASRDGISSYNEQFF
TGTGCCAGCAGGGACGGCATAAGCTCCTACAATGAGCAGTTCTTC
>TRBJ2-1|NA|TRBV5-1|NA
CASSDQSPGEQFF
TGCGCCAGCAGTGACCAAAGCCCCGGTGAGCAGTTCTTC
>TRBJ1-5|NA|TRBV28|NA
CASSTPGWGNQPQHF
TGTGCCAGCAGTACCCCAGGGTGGGGCAATCAGCCCCAGCATTTT
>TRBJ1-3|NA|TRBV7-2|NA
CASRQAPSGNTIYF
TGTGCCAGCAGACAGGCTCCCTCTGGAAACACCATATATTTT
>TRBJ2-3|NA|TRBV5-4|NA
CASSGRQAASTDTQYF
TGTGCCAGCAGCGGTCGACAGGCAGCTAGCACAGATACGCAGTATTTT
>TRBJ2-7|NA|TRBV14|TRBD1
CASSRQGIEQYF
TGTGCCAGCAGCAGACAGGGTATCGAGCAGTACTTC
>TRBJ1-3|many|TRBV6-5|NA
CATQGFGNTIYF
TGTGCCACCCAGGGGTTCGGAAACACCATATATTTT
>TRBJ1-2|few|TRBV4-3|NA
CASSQDFGSGFYGYTF
TGCGCCAGCAGCCAAGATTTCGGGTCGGGATTCTATGGCTACACCTTC
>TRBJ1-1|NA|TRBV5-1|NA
CASSLSVNTEAFF
TGCGCCAGCAGCTTGTCGGTGAACACTGAAGCTTTCTTT
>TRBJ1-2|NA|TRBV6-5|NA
CASTRGGGGYYGYTF
TGTGCCAGCACCCGCGGTGGGGGGGGCTACTATGGCTACACCTTC
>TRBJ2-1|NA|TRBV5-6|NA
CASSLGGGQFF
TGTGCCAGCAGCTTGGGAGGGGGGCAGTTCTTC
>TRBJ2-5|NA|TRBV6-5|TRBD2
CASSSAGGEKTQYF
TGTGCCAGCAGTTCCGCGGGGGGGGAGAAGACCCAGTACTTC
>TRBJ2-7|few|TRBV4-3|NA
CASSQFRGVRDEQYF
TGCGCCAGCAGCCAATTCCGCGGCGTTAGGGACGAGCAGTACTTC
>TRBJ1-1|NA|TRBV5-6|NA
CASSPEAGSNTEAFF
TGTGCCAGCAGCCCAGAGGCGGGGAGTAACACTGAAGCTTTCTTT
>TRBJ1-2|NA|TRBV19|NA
CASSRSFRNYGYTF
TGTGCCAGTAGTAGGAGCTTTCGTAACTATGGCTACACCTTC
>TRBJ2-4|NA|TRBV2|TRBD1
CASSKTGGPKNIQYF
TGTGCCAGCAGCAAGACAGGGGGGCCCAAAAACATTCAGTACTTC
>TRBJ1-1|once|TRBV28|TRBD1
CASSLSGTGGFQITFF
TGTGCCAGCAGTTTGAGTGGGACAGGGGGCTTTCAGATAACTTTCTTT
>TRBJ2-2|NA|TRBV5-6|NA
CASSLMDREGTGELFF
TGTGCCAGCAGCTTGATGGACAGGGAGGGCACCGGGGAGCTGTTTTTT
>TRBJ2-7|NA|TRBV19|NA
CASRRTGPYEQYF
TGTGCCAGTAGACGGACGGGACCCTACGAGCAGTACTTC
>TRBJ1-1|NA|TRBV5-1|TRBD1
CASLGDSGLNTEAFF
TGCGCCAGCCTTGGGGACAGTGGCTTGAACACTGAAGCTTTCTTT
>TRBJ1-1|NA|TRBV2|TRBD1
CASSFDRGTEAFF
TGTGCCAGCAGTTTTGACAGGGGGACTGAAGCTTTCTTT
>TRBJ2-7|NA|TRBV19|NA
CASSMEVTYEQYF
TGTGCCAGTAGTATGGAGGTTACCTACGAGCAGTACTTC
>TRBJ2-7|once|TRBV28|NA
CASRVQGYEQYF
TGTGCCAGCAGGGTGCAGGGTTACGAGCAGTACTTC
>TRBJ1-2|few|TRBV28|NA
CASRNGQTSNYGYTF
TGTGCCAGCAGAAATGGTCAGACCTCGAACTATGGCTACACCTTC
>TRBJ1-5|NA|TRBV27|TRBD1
CASSFGTGKYQPQHF
TGTGCCAGCAGTTTTGGGACAGGGAAGTATCAGCCCCAGCATTTT
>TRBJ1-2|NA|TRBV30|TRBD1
CAWSVLTGEAGYTF
TGTGCCTGGAGTGTACTTACAGGGGAGGCTGGCTACACCTTC
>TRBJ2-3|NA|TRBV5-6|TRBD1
CATGPGQGATDTQYF
TGTGCCACCGGCCCGGGACAGGGGGCGACAGATACGCAGTATTTT
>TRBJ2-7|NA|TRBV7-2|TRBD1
CASSITGTGTYEQYF
TGTGCCAGCAGCATTACCGGGACAGGGACCTACGAGCAGTACTTC
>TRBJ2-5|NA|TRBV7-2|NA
CASSFTGRGTQYF
TGTGCCAGCAGCTTTACGGGGAGAGGGACCCAGTACTTC
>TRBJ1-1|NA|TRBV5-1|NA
CASSRMDRPNTEAFF
TGCGCCAGCAGCCGGATGGACAGACCAAACACTGAAGCTTTCTTT
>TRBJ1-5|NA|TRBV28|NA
CASLVELYSNQPQHF
TGTGCCAGCCTTGTGGAACTTTATAGCAATCAGCCCCAGCATTTT
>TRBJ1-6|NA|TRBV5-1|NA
CASSAGAPNSPLHF
TGCGCCAGCAGCGCAGGGGCCCCCAATTCACCCCTCCACTTT
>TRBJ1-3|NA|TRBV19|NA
CASSIMNTGSSGNTIYF
TGTGCCAGTAGTATCATGAACACCGGCTCCTCTGGAAACACCATATATTTT
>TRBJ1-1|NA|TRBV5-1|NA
CASSSAGALMNTEAFF
TGCGCCAGCAGCTCCGCAGGGGCACTCATGAACACTGAAGCTTTCTTT
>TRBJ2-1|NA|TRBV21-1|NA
CASSKLLAQYNEQFF
TGTGCCAGCAGCAAACTACTAGCGCAGTACAATGAGCAGTTCTTC
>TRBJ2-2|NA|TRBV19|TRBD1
CASMPRDRRGELFF
TGTGCCAGTATGCCCCGGGACAGGCGAGGGGAGCTGTTTTTT
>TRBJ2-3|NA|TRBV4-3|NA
CASSQELPRDTQYF
TGCGCCAGCAGCCAAGAGCTGCCTCGAGATACGCAGTATTTT
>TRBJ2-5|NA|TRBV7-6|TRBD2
CASSDSGRGETQYF
TGTGCCAGCAGCGATAGCGGGAGAGGGGAGACCCAGTACTTC
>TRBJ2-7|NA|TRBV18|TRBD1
CASSPTPGQGARIFYEQYF
TGTGCCAGCTCACCAACACCGGGACAGGGGGCGCGAATATTCTACGAGCAGTACTTC
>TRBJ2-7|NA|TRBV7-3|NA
CASSLVLASYEQYF
TGTGCCAGCAGCTTAGTACTAGCATCCTACGAGCAGTACTTC
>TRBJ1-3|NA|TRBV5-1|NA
CASSLGRGSGNTIYF
TGCGCCAGCAGCTTAGGCAGGGGCTCTGGAAACACCATATATTTT
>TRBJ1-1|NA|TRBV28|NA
CATVGDLNTEAFF
TGTGCCACCGTCGGCGACCTAAACACTGAAGCTTTCTTT
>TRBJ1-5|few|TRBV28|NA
CASSLFDQPQHF
TGTGCCAGCAGTTTATTCGATCAGCCCCAGCATTTT
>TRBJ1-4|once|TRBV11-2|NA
CASSLGTAVKAHEKLFF
TGTGCCAGCAGCTTAGGGACGGCAGTGAAAGCACATGAAAAACTGTTTTTT
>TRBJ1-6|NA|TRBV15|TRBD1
CATSYRGTGGSPLHF
TGTGCCACCAGCTATCGCGGGACAGGGGGCTCACCCCTCCACTTT
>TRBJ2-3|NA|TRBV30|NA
CAWSVGWSADPHSSTDTQYF
TGTGCCTGGAGTGTAGGGTGGAGTGCAGACCCACATTCTAGCACAGATACGCAGTATTTT
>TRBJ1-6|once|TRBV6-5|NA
CASSFRARALNSPLHF
TGTGCCAGCAGTTTTCGGGCCCGGGCGCTTAATTCACCCCTCCACTTT
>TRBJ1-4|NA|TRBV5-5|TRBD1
CASSLAGGTGGEKLFF
TGTGCCAGCAGCTTGGCCGGGGGGACAGGAGGTGAAAAACTGTTTTTT
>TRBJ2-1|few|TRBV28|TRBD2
CASSPGLASYNEQFF
TGTGCCAGCAGCCCAGGACTAGCCTCCTACAATGAGCAGTTCTTC
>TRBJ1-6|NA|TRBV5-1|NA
CASSVGRQDSPLHF
TGCGCCAGCAGCGTGGGACGGCAGGATTCACCCCTCCACTTT